This T cell receptor (beta chain) was retrieved from a study of blood T cell repertoires in COVID-19. Trimming pared 5 bases from V and 4 bases from J, leaving 14 bases between. The CDR3 consists of 14 residues. Germline V gene data show CDR1 as SEHNR and CDR2 as FQNEAQ (reference sequence). The repertoire was sequenced with immunoSEQ multiplex PCR; TCRdb's copy has only in-frame clones and lacks some. The sample lists about 140,000 clones, approximately 83% occurring once. This clonotype was sampled from a human donor in a cohort sampled during active COVID-19. The V gene is TRBV7-9, the J gene TRBJ1-2; the D is unclear. Sequencing was done on a sample of peripheral blood. CDR3 amino acids: CASSRPGVIYGYTF. CDR3 coding DNA: TGTGCCAGCAGCCGCCCCGGGGTTATCTATGGCTACACCTTC.